The 28 T cell receptor beta chains below were found in one sample sequenced in a study of cytomegalovirus exposure and HLA in healthy donors. PCR was performed using 60 Vbeta and 13 Jbeta primers. The repertoire was sequenced with immunoSEQ multiplex PCR; TCRdb's copy has only in-frame clones and lacks some. The table shows 110,000 to 150,000 clones, with approximately 79% occurring only once. Material: PBMCs. The receptors originated from a woman aged 25 to 39 in good health and CMV-seronegative.

This chain uses TRBV6-5 with TRBJ1-5, with D uncertain. Germline loops: CDR1 MNHEY, CDR2 SVGAGI. This CDR3 is 16 amino acids long. V was pared by 0 bases and J by 1 base, with 10 bases between. The CDR3 bases are TGTGCCAGCAGTTACTCGATACCGGGGAGCAATCAGCCCCAGCATTTT. It codes for CASSYSIPGSNQPQHF.

The rearrangement uses TRBV5-1 and TRBJ2-5, with D tentatively TRBD1 (6 bases). The ends were cut back, 0 bases at V and 2 bases at J, with 11 bases in the middle. Per the germline V gene, CDR1 is SGHRS and CDR2 is YFSETQ. There are 15 residues in the CDR3. CDR3 amino acids: CASSLGQATQETQYF. CDR3 coding DNA: TGCGCCAGCAGCTTGGGACAGGCGACTCAAGAGACCCAGTACTTC. The complete variable domain, with remaining parts taken from reference TRBV5-1 and TRBJ2-5, reads KAGVTQTPRYLIKTRGQQVTLSCSPISGHRSVSWYQQTPGQGLQFLFEYFSETQRNKGNFPGRFSGRQFSNSRSEMNVSTLELGDSALYLCASSLGQATQETQYFGPGTRLLVL.

This clone appeared a single time. The chain uses TRBV5-5 and TRBJ2-3, with a possible D match to TRBD2 (6 bases). The CDR3 contains 15 residues. The germline V and J ends were trimmed by 6 bases and 1 base, with 15 bases remaining between them. Germline V gene lookup returns CDR1 SGHKS and CDR2 YYEKEE (reference sequence). CDR3 loop: CASTTDPGGTDTQYF. CDR3 DNA: TGTGCCAGCACCACGGACCCGGGGGGCACAGATACGCAGTATTTT.

The J gene is TRBJ1-1, the V gene TRBV5-1, with 10 bases that match TRBD1. The length of the CDR3 is 18 residues. With 1 base clipped from V and 3 bases from J, the junction kept 12 bases outside the gene matches. Germline V gene sequence: CDR1 SGHRS, CDR2 YFSETQ. The CDR3 sequence is CASSLTGTGVIFDTEAFF. CDR3 bases: TGCGCCAGCAGCTTGACCGGGACAGGGGTAATTTTTGACACTGAAGCTTTCTTT.

The CDR3 here is CASSAGGADLYGYTF. The CDR3 DNA is TGCGCCAGCAGTGCCGGAGGGGCAGATCTTTATGGCTACACCTTC. The chain carries TRBV5-1 and TRBJ1-2; tentatively, D is TRBD1 (5 bases). The CDR3 runs 15 residues. CDR1 and CDR2 from the germline V gene are SGHRS and YFSETQ. Trimming shortened V by 5 bases and J by 5 bases, and 19 bases separated the two germline ends. The whole variable domain, remainder taken from reference TRBV5-1 and TRBJ1-2, is KAGVTQTPRYLIKTRGQQVTLSCSPISGHRSVSWYQQTPGQGLQFLFEYFSETQRNKGNFPGRFSGRQFSNSRSEMNVSTLELGDSALYLCASSAGGADLYGYTFGSGTRLTVV.

This clone was found a few times. The chain links TRBV7-3 to TRBJ2-3; 9 bases are a match to TRBD2. The CDR3 contains 15 residues. Germline V gene sequence: CDR1 SGHTA, CDR2 FQGTGA. The ends lost 2 bases at V and 1 base at J; junction bases unmatched: 1. CDR3 nucleotide sequence: TGTGCCAGCAGCTTACAGCGGGGGGGCACAGATACGCAGTATTTT. Residues: CASSLQRGGTDTQYF.

The chain has TRBV25-1 and TRBJ2-1, with no clear D. The germline gives CDR1 MGHDK, CDR2 SYGVNS. Trimming removed 3 bases at V and 1 base at J, with 10 bases between. The CDR3 is 15 amino acids. DNA for the CDR3: TGTGCCAGCAGTGACCCAACTTGGTCCTACAATGAGCAGTTCTTC. It yields the protein CASSDPTWSYNEQFF.

The chain employs TRBV30 and TRBJ2-3, with 9 nucleotides matching TRBD1. There are 15 residues in the CDR3. Germline values: CDR1 GTSNPN, CDR2 SVGIG (reference sequence). J gave up 2 bases and V 2 bases, and 5 bases lay outside the gene matches. CDR3 amino acids: CAWSPGTGNTDTQYF. CDR3 nucleotide sequence: TGTGCCTGGAGTCCCGGGACAGGGAACACAGATACGCAGTATTTT.

V gene TRBV28 combines with J gene TRBJ1-5, with a weak D call TRBD1 (5 bases). The CDR3 length is 14 residues. Germline CDR1 reads MDHEN; CDR2 reads SYDVKM. The germline V and J ends were trimmed by 6 bases and 2 bases, with 11 bases remaining between them. CDR3 in DNA: TGTGCCAGCAGCTTTGGACACCGCAATCAGCCCCAGCATTTT. This gives the protein CASSFGHRNQPQHF.

Comments on this clone: The final CDR3 position lacks the conserved phenylalanine or tryptophan, pointing to a likely read error. This chain joins TRBV5-5 and TRBJ1-1; D gene unclear. The V and J ends lost 8 bases and 1 base respectively, with 9 bases between them. This CDR3 contains 12 residues. Per the germline V gene, CDR1 is SGHKS and CDR2 is YYEKEE (reference sequence). As DNA, the CDR3 is TGTGCCAGTCACAGTGAGAACACTGAAGCTTTCCTT. It translates to CASHSENTEAFL.

The chain couples TRBV13 to TRBJ1-2, with D unresolved. The V gene's germline CDR1 is PRHDT and CDR2 FYEKMQ (reference sequence). The length of the CDR3 is 15 residues. V gave up 5 bases and J gave up 7 bases, with 20 bases separating them. CDR3 coding DNA: TGTGCCAGCAGCCAAGCGGACTTTCCCGCCGGTGGCTACACCTTC. It translates to CASSQADFPAGGYTF. Drawing the rest from reference TRBV13 and TRBJ1-2, the complete variable domain is AAGVIQSPRHLIKEKRETATLKCYPIPRHDTVYWYQQGPGQDPQFLISFYEKMQSDKGSIPDRFSAQQFSDYHSELNMSSLELGDSALYFCASSQADFPAGGYTFGSGTRLTVV.

The chain recombines TRBV11-2 with TRBJ1-2; 9 nucleotides align to TRBD1. The J segment lost 4 bases and the V segment lost 1 base, leaving 4 bases of the junction unmatched. Germline V lookup: CDR1 SGHAT, CDR2 FQNNGV. This CDR3 region has 15 residues. CDR3 DNA: TGTGCCAGCAGCTTAGGGGACAGGGTGGGCTATGGCTACACCTTC. Translating gives CASSLGDRVGYGYTF.

This sequence joins TRBV9 and TRBJ2-7; a possible D gene is TRBD2 (6 bases). Looked up from germline, CDR1 is SGDLS and CDR2 is YYNGEE. Trimming left V 0 bases short and J 0 bases short, with 13 bases between. This CDR3 has 16 amino acids. The CDR3 bases are TGTGCCAGCAGCGTAGGTGGCGGGGCCAGCTCCTACGAGCAGTACTTC. Encoded protein: CASSVGGGASSYEQYF.

This chain joins TRBV7-3 and TRBJ1-1, with no clear D. CDR3 length equals 14 residues. CDR1 is SGHTA and CDR2 is FQGTGA in the germline V gene. V was cut by 1 base and J by 2 bases, with 8 bases left in between. CDR3 bases: TGTGCCAGCAGCTTAAATGCGGGCAACACTGAAGCTTTCTTT. Translating gives CASSLNAGNTEAFF.

The V call is TRBV11-1, the J call TRBJ1-5; D is unresolved. The CDR3 is 13 residues long. Germline CDR1 SGHAT, CDR2 FQDESV (reference sequence). V shed 4 bases and J shed 3 bases, with 7 bases lying between them. CDR3 residues: CASSSGLNQPQHF. The CDR3, as DNA: TGTGCCAGCAGCTCAGGACTCAATCAGCCCCAGCATTTT.

This chain connects TRBV10-3 to TRBJ2-7, with D uncertain. Germline V lookup: CDR1 ENHRY, CDR2 SYGVKD. The CDR3 is 11 residues long. V lost 8 bases to trimming and J lost 5 bases, with 10 bases between them. Here the CDR3 DNA reads TGTGCCATCCTTCGAGGCGACGAGCAGTACTTC. Translating gives CAILRGDEQYF.

This chain links TRBV10-1 with TRBJ2-6, with 7 bases aligning to TRBD1. The CDR3 runs 17 residues. Germline V gives CDR1 WNHNN, CDR2 SYGVQD (reference sequence). V lost 4 bases to trimming and J lost 0 bases; unmatched junction nucleotides: 6. The CDR3 DNA is TGCGCCAGCAGTGCAGGGGGTCATGGCTCTGGGGCCAACGTCCTGACTTTC. Translation gives CASSAGGHGSGANVLTF.

The chain has TRBV5-6 and TRBJ2-1; 12 bases line up with TRBD2. Trimming cost V 2 bases and J 7 bases; bases outside gene matches: 4. Germline V gene sequence: CDR1 SGHDT, CDR2 YYEEEE. CDR3 size: 15 residues. The CDR3 spells CASSFETSGGNEQFF. The CDR3 coding sequence is TGTGCCAGCAGCTTCGAGACTAGCGGGGGTAATGAGCAGTTCTTC.

This sequence joins TRBV19 and TRBJ1-5; 9 nucleotides agree with TRBD1. Germline V gene lookup returns CDR1 LNHDA and CDR2 SQIVND (reference sequence). The CDR3 sequence is 16 residues long. The V and J ends lost 3 bases and 4 bases, in that order; junction bases with no gene match: 7. CDR3 region: CASSMRGGTGNQPQHF. The CDR3 nucleotides are TGTGCCAGTAGTATGAGAGGGGGGACAGGGAATCAGCCCCAGCATTTT.

Notes on this clone: At the DNA level, this CDR3 is encoded by other sequences in the same sample as well. This chain connects TRBV2 to TRBJ1-1, with D perhaps matching TRBD1 (5 bases). This CDR3 has 12 residues. V lost 4 bases and J lost 5, with 8 bases in between. Germline V gives CDR1 SNHLY, CDR2 FYNNEI. CDR3 DNA sequence: TGTGCCAGCAGTGCGGGGGGTACTGAAGCTTTCTTT. This sequence encodes CASSAGGTEAFF.

Here the CDR3 DNA reads TGTGCCAGCAGTGAGGGACAGGGGGCGCTGGCTGAAGCTTTCTTT. Its translation is CASSEGQGALAEAFF. V and J are TRBV6-1 and TRBJ1-1; 12 bases match TRBD1. CDR1 is MNHNS and CDR2 is SASEGT in the germline V gene. The CDR3 has 15 amino acids. V lost 3 bases to trimming and J lost 6 bases; unmatched junction nucleotides: 5.

This chain connects TRBV27 to TRBJ1-1; D call uncertain. V was cut by 0 bases and J by 3 bases, with 5 bases left in between. The CDR3 is 13 residues long. Germline CDR1 reads MNHEY; CDR2 reads SMNVEV (reference sequence). The CDR3 sequence is CASSLSSDTEAFF. The CDR3 DNA sequence: TGTGCCAGCAGTTTATCGTCAGACACTGAAGCTTTCTTT.

This clone was picked up a small number of times. This sample includes further DNA sequences coding for the same CDR3. The DNA of the CDR3 is TGTGCCAGCAGCCCAGGGGGGACTGAAGCTTTCTTT. Residues: CASSPGGTEAFF. V gene TRBV6-6 combines with J gene TRBJ1-1, with 7 bases fitting TRBD1. Germline-derived CDR1 and CDR2 are MNHNY and SVGAGI (reference sequence). V was pared by 6 bases and J by 5 bases, with 3 bases of the junction left unmatched. There are 12 residues in the CDR3.

The CDR3 protein is CASSEGTGLYGYTF. The CDR3 DNA sequence: TGTGCCAGCAGTGAAGGGACAGGTCTCTATGGCTACACCTTC. The V gene is TRBV6-5, the J gene TRBJ1-2, with TRBD1 matching 8 bases. The V gene end was trimmed by 5 bases and the J gene end by 4 bases; junction bases not matched to a gene: 6. Per the germline V gene, CDR1 is MNHEY and CDR2 is SVGAGI. CDR3 length: 14 residues.

The chain combines TRBV6-5 with TRBJ1-1; 8 nucleotides match TRBD1. Germline V gives CDR1 MNHEY, CDR2 SVGAGI. The V and J ends lost 6 bases and 1 base, in that order; junction bases with no gene match: 4. This CDR3 has 14 residues. The CDR3 reads CASSPTGENTEAFF. The CDR3 nucleotides read TGTGCCAGCAGCCCGACAGGGGAGAACACTGAAGCTTTCTTT.

V and J are TRBV6-1 and TRBJ1-2, with TRBD1 identical over 8 bases. The trim removed 6 bases at V and 3 bases at J, leaving 3 bases unmatched. The CDR3 runs 13 residues. CDR1 is MNHNS, CDR2 SASEGT, per germline. CDR3 DNA sequence: TGTGCCAGCAGGCTGGACAGGGACTATGGCTACACCTTC. Its translation is CASRLDRDYGYTF.

The chain employs TRBV2 and TRBJ2-2, with a tentative D call TRBD2 (5 bases). CDR1 SNHLY and CDR2 FYNNEI come from the germline V gene. Trimming took 10 bases from V and 1 from J, leaving 16 bases between them. This CDR3 has 15 residues. CDR3 DNA: TGTGCCACCTCCGCGGGTACTGTGAACACCGGGGAGCTGTTTTTT. Encoded protein: CATSAGTVNTGELFF.

This chain uses TRBV9 with TRBJ2-7, with 8 bases fitting TRBD2. With 0 bases clipped from V and 7 bases from J, the junction kept 9 bases outside the gene matches. Germline assignment: CDR1 SGDLS and CDR2 YYNGEE. This CDR3 is built from 15 residues. The CDR3 region is CASSVVTGGLEEQYF. In DNA, the CDR3 is TGTGCCAGCAGCGTAGTAACGGGGGGGCTTGAAGAGCAGTACTTC.